The rows below give T cell receptor beta chains drawn from one sample of a study of spatial heterogeneity in lung cancer. One entry per CDR3 protein results from TCRdb running MiXCR on the 5' RACE reads. This table has about 11,000 distinct CDR3 sequences, about 4% appearing once. Source: normal lung tissue next to the tumor, taken at surgery. These TCRs come from a male donor with early-stage non-small cell lung cancer. Each CDR3 is given with its conserved first and last residue. The D gene is left open where the match is weak. Clone size, where shown, is once, few, many, or a class for clones that have expanded.

NA,TRBV12-3/TRBV12-4,TRBJ1-6,many,CASSLFGESPLHF,TGTGCCAGCAGTTTATTTGGGGAGTCACCCCTCCACTTT
NA,TRBV7-2,TRBJ2-7,many,CASSLARGEQYF,TGTGCCAGCAGCTTAGCGAGGGGAGAGCAGTACTTC
TRBD2,TRBV29-1,TRBJ2-3,medium-sized,CSVRLAGDDTQYF,TGCAGCGTCCGACTAGCGGGAGATGATACGCAGTATTTT
NA,TRBV3-1,TRBJ2-7,many,CASSQEPGGQYF,TGTGCCAGCAGCCAAGAACCTGGGGGGCAGTACTTC
NA,TRBV29-1,TRBJ1-2,medium-sized,CSVDGGGYGYTF,TGCAGCGTTGACGGGGGTGGGTATGGCTACACCTTC
NA,TRBV28,TRBJ1-1,many,CASSLWLAGEAFF,TGTGCCAGCAGTTTATGGTTGGCAGGAGAAGCTTTCTTT
TRBD1,TRBV5-1,TRBJ2-7,many,CASSSTGAYEQYF,TGCGCCAGCAGCTCGACAGGGGCCTACGAGCAGTACTTC
NA,TRBV29-1,TRBJ1-5,many,CSVGGRDSNQPQHF,TGCAGCGTAGGAGGACGGGATAGCAATCAGCCCCAGCATTTT
TRBD1,TRBV7-6,TRBJ2-2,many,CASSWVGTGDTGELFF,TGTGCCAGCAGCTGGGTTGGGACAGGGGACACCGGGGAGCTGTTTTTT
NA,TRBV3-1,TRBJ2-7,few,CASSQSPGPYEQYF,TGTGCCAGCAGCCAATCCCCGGGGCCCTACGAGCAGTACTTC
NA,TRBV15,TRBJ2-5,many,CATSVLQGVETQYF,TGTGCCACCAGCGTTCTACAGGGTGTAGAGACCCAGTACTTC
TRBD1,TRBV2,TRBJ2-7,NA,CARGTGGLAEQYF,TGTGCCAGGGGGACAGGGGGTCTCGCCGAGCAGTACTTC
NA,TRBV7-2,TRBJ2-1,many,CASSRLATPDEQFF,TGTGCCAGCAGCCGACTCGCCACCCCTGATGAGCAGTTCTTC